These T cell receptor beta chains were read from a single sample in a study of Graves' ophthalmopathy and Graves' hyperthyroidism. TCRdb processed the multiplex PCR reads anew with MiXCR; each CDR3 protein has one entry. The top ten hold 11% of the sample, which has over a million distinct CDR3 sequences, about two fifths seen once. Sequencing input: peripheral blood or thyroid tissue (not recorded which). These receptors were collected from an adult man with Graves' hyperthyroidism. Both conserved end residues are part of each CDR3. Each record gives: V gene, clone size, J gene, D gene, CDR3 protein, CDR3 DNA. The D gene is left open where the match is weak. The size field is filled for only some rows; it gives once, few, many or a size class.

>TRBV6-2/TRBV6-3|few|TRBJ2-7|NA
CASRILGTGSFGEQYF
TGTGCCAGCCGAATCCTGGGAACAGGGAGTTTCGGCGAGCAGTACTTC
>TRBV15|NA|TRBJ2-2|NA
CATSRDRLGNIGELFF
TGTGCCACCAGCAGAGATCGACTTGGAAACATCGGGGAGCTGTTTTTT
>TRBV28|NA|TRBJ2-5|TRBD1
CASTHTTGYQETQYF
TGTGCCAGCACACACACGACAGGGTACCAAGAGACCCAGTACTTC
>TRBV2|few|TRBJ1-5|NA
CASSKPGNPAGQPQHF
TGTGCCAGCAGTAAACCCGGGAACCCTGCGGGTCAGCCCCAGCATTTT
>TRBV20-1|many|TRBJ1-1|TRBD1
CSARANRGPYTEAFF
TGCAGTGCTAGAGCGAACAGGGGGCCGTACACTGAAGCTTTCTTT
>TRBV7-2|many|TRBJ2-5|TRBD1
CASSQRTGVKETQYF
TGTGCCAGCAGCCAACGGACAGGGGTTAAGGAGACCCAGTACTTC
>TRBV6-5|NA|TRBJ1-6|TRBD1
CASRGQGAIISPLHF
TGTGCCAGCAGAGGACAGGGCGCAATTATTTCACCCCTCCACTTT
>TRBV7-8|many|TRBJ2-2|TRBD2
CASSRPGGAGELFF
TGTGCCAGCAGCCGACCGGGGGGGGCCGGGGAGCTGTTTTTT
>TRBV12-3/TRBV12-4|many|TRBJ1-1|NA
CASSKDRGEAFF
TGTGCCAGCAGCAAAGACAGAGGTGAAGCTTTCTTT
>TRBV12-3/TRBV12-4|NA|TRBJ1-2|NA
CASSLRRDYGYTF
TGTGCCAGCAGTTTAAGGAGAGACTATGGCTACACCTTC
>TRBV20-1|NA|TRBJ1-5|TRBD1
CSARGQGGRDQPQHF
TGCAGTGCCCGTGGACAGGGGGGGAGGGATCAGCCCCAGCATTTT
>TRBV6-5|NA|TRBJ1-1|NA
CANPSTEAFF
TGTGCCAACCCCTCTACTGAAGCTTTCTTT
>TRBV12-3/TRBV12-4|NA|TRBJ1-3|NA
CPSSSGTPSGNTIYF
TGTCCCAGCAGTTCCGGAACCCCCTCTGGAAACACCATATATTTT
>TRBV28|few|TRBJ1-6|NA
CAGRNVIMGSPLHF
TGTGCCGGCAGGAACGTAATAATGGGTTCACCCCTCCACTTT
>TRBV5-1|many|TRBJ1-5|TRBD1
CASSPGTGSNQPQHF
TGTGCCAGCAGTCCTGGGACAGGTAGCAATCAGCCCCAGCATTTT
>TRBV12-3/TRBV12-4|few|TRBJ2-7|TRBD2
CASSLEAGVSEQYF
TGTGCCAGCAGTTTAGAGGCGGGAGTTTCCGAGCAGTACTTC
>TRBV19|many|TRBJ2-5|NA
CASSIGGGIETQYF
TGTGCCAGTAGTATAGGAGGAGGTATAGAGACCCAGTACTTC
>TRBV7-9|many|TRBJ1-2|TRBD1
CASSLGGQGGVRGYTF
TGTGCCAGCAGCTTAGGAGGACAGGGCGGTGTTCGGGGCTACACCTTC
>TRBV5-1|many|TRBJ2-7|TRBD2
CASSLVLAGAGEQYF
TGCGCCAGCAGCTTGGTGTTAGCGGGAGCGGGGGAGCAGTACTTC
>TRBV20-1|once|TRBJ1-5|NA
CSSMAVSNQPQHF
TGCAGTAGTATGGCAGTTAGCAATCAGCCCCAGCATTTT
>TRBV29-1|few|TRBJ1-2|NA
CSVPKTPSRGGYTF
TGCAGCGTCCCCAAGACACCTTCTCGAGGGGGCTACACCTTC
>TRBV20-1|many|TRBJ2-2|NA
CSASDQANTGELFF
TGCAGTGCTAGCGACCAGGCGAACACCGGGGAGCTGTTTTTT
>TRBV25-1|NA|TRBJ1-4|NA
CASSEFPGFGEKLVF
TGTGCCAGCAGTGAATTCCCGGGGTTTGGCGAAAAACTGGTTTTT
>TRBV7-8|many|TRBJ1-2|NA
CASSLNWQDEGAGYTF
TGTGCCAGCAGCTTAAATTGGCAGGACGAAGGTGCAGGCTACACCTTC
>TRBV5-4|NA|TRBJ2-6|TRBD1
CASSLGQGGSSGANVLTF
TGTGCCAGCAGCTTGGGACAGGGCGGAAGCTCTGGGGCCAACGTCCTGACTTTC
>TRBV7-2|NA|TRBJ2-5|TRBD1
CASSSTGVSNTVGKTQYF
TGTGCCAGCAGCTCGACAGGGGTATCGAACACTGTCGGGAAGACCCAGTACTTC
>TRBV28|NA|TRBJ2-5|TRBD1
CATWGQGAEETQYF
TGTGCCACCTGGGGACAGGGGGCCGAAGAGACCCAGTACTTC
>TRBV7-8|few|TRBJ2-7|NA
CASSLAGSLGAYEQYF
TGTGCCAGCAGCTTAGCGGGATCACTAGGGGCCTACGAGCAGTACTTC
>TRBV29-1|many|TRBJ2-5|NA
CSGLGLEETQYF
TGCAGCGGGCTAGGTTTAGAAGAGACCCAGTACTTC
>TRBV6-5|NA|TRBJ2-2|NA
CASSYSGSVTGELFF
TGTGCCAGCAGTTACTCTGGGTCCGTCACCGGGGAGCTGTTTTTT
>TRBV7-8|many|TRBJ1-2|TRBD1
CASSQGQGPGYTF
TGTGCCAGCAGCCAGGGACAGGGGCCTGGCTACACCTTC
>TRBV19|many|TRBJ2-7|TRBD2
CASSRRTSGTHEQYF
TGTGCCAGTAGTAGACGGACTAGCGGGACCCACGAGCAGTACTTC
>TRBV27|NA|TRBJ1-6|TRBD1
CASSLQGSRNSPLHF
TGTGCCAGCAGTCTACAGGGGTCGCGTAATTCACCCCTCCACTTT
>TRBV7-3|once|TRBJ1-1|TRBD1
CASSPGTEDGAFF
TGTGCCAGCAGCCCCGGGACAGAGGACGGGGCTTTCTTT
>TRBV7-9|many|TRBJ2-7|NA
CASSLTGDPLYEQYF
TGTGCCAGCAGCTTGACGGGGGATCCTTTGTACGAGCAGTACTTC
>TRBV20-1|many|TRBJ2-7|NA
CSGLAVSEQYF
TGCAGTGGGCTTGCGGTGAGCGAGCAGTACTTC
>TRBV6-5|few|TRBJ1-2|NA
CASSYQTGRGYTF
TGTGCCAGCAGTTACCAGACAGGCCGTGGCTACACCTTC
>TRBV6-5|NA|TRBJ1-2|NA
CASSDDSWETAYYGYTF
TGTGCCAGCAGTGACGACAGTTGGGAAACAGCGTACTATGGCTACACCTTC
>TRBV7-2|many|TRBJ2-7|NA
CASSAGGKNYEQYF
TGTGCCAGCAGCGCCGGAGGAAAAAACTACGAGCAGTACTTC
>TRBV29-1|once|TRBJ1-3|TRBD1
CSAEIRGGNTIYF
TGCAGCGCTGAAATCAGGGGGGGAAACACCATATATTTT
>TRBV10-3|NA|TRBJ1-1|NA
CASMDTGAFF
TGTGCCAGCATGGACACGGGAGCTTTCTTT
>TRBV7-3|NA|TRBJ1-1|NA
CASSPDRWGGAFF
TGTGCCAGCAGCCCTGATCGTTGGGGGGGAGCTTTCTTT
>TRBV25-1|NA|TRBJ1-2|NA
CASSVEGPGGGYTF
TGTGCCAGCAGCGTTGAAGGCCCGGGGGGTGGCTACACCTTC
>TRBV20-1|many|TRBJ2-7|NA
CSARDLAHISEQYF
TGCAGTGCTAGAGATCTGGCCCACATCAGCGAGCAGTACTTC
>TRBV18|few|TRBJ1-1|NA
CASSPQHNTEAFF
TGTGCCAGCTCACCACAACACAACACTGAAGCTTTCTTT